This TCR beta chain was recovered during a study of OX40 agonist ivuxolimab in advanced cancers. CDR1 is LGHNT and CDR2 is FRNRAP in the germline V gene. V gave up 2 bases and J gave up 0 bases, with 4 bases separating them. The CDR3 has 14 residues. The assay was immunoSEQ multiplex PCR, and TCRdb's table has in-frame clones only and misses some. The table has some 39,000 clones, about 90% seen once. The starting material was CD4+ or CD8+ T cells sorted from blood, obtained in a trial of the OX40 agonist ivuxolimab. The chain recombines TRBV12-5 with TRBJ2-2; no firm D call. This TCR derives from an adult with an advanced solid tumor such as melanoma, head and neck, liver or kidney cancer. The CDR3, as DNA: TGTGCTAGTGGTTTGACCTCGAACACCGGGGAGCTGTTTTTT. It encodes CASGLTSNTGELFF. The whole variable domain, filled in from reference TRBV12-5 and TRBJ2-2, reads DARVTQTPRHKVTEMGQEVTMRCQPILGHNTVFWYRQTMMQGLELLAYFRNRAPLDDSGMPKDRFSAEMPDATLATLKIQPSEPRDSAVYFCASGLTSNTGELFFGEGSRLTVL.